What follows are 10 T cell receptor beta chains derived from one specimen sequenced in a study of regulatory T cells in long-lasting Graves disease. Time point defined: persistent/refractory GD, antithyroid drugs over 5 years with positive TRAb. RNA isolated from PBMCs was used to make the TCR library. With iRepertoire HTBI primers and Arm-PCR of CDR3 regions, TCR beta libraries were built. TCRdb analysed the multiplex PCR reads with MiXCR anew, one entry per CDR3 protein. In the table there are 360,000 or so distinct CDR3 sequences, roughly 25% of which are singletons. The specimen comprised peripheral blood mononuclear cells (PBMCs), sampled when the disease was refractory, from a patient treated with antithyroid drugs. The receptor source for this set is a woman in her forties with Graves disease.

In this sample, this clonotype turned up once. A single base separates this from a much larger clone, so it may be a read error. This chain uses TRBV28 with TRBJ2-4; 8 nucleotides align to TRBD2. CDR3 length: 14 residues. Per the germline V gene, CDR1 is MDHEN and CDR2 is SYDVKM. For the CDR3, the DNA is TGTGCCGGCAGTTTCGGGAGGGTTTATCACATTCAGTACTTC. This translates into CAGSFGRVYHIQYF.

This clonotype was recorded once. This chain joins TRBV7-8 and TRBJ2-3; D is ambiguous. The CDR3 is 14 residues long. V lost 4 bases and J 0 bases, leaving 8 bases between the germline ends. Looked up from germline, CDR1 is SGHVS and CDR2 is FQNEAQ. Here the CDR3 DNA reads TGTGCCAGCAGCTCCGATCCAAGCACAGATACGCAGTATTTT. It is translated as CASSSDPSTDTQYF.

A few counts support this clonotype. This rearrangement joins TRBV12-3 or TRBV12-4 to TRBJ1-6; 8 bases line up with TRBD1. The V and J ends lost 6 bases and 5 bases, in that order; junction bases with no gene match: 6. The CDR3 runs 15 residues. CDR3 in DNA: TGTGCCAGCAGACGACAGGGGACGGATAATTCACCCCTCCACTTT. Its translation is CASRRQGTDNSPLHF.

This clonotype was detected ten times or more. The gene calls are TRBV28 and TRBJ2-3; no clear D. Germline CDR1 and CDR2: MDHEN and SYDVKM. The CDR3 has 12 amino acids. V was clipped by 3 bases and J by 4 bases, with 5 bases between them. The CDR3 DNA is TGTGCCAGCAGTTTTCTTCCAGATACGCAGTATTTT. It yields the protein CASSFLPDTQYF.

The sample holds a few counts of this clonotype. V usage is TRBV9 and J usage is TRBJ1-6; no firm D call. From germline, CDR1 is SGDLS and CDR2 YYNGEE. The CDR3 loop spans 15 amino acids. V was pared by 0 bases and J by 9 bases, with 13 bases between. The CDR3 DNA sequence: TGTGCCAGCAGCGTAGGGCTGCAACCCGGTTCACCCCTCCACTTT. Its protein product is CASSVGLQPGSPLHF.

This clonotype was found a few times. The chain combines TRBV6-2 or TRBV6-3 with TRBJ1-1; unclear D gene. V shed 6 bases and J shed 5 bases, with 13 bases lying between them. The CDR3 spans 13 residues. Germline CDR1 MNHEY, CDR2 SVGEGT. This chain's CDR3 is CASRQRVRTEAFF. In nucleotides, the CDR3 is TGTGCCAGCAGACAAAGGGTAAGGACTGAAGCTTTCTTT.

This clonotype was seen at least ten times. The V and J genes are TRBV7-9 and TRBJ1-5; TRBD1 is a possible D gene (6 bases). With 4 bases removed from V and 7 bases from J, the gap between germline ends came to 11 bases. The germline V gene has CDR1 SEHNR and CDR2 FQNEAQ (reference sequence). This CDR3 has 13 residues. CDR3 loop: CASSSQGGQPQHF. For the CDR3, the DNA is TGTGCCAGCAGCTCACAGGGTGGCCAGCCCCAGCATTTT.

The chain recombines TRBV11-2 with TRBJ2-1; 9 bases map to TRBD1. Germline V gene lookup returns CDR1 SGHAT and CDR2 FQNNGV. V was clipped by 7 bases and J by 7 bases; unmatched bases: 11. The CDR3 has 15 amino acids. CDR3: CASTVAGTGINEQFF. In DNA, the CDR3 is TGTGCCAGCACCGTTGCCGGGACAGGGATTAATGAGCAGTTCTTC. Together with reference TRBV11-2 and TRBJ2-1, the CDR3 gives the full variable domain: EAGVAQSPRYKIIEKRQSVAFWCNPISGHATLYWYQQILGQGPKLLIQFQNNGVVDDSQLPKDRFSAERLKGVDSTLKIQPAKLEDSAVYLCASTVAGTGINEQFFGPGTRLTVL.

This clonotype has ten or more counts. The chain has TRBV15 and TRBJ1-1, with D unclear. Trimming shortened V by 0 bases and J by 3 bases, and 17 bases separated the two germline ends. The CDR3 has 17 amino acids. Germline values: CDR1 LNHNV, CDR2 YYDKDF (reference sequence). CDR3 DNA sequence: TGTGCCACCAGCAGAGATACTATGAGGTCGCTGCACACTGAAGCTTTCTTT. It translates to CATSRDTMRSLHTEAFF.

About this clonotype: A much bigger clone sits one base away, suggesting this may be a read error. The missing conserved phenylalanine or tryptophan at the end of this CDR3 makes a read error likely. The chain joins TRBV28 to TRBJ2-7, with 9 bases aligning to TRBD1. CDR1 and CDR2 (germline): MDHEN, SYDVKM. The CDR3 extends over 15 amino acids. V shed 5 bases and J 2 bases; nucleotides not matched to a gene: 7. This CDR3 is CASSIAGTGTYEQYL. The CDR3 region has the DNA TGTGCCAGCAGTATAGCCGGGACAGGGACCTACGAGCAGTACCTC.